These 28 T cell receptor beta chains were all obtained from the same sample, sequenced in a study of shared clonotypes between healthy human individuals. Sequencing used immunoSEQ multiplex PCR; TCRdb keeps in-frame clones, though not all of them. Among roughly 700,000 clones listed, around two thirds were seen once. Source material: memory CD4+ T cells sorted from blood. Subset defined: CD45RA-negative fraction. Receptors were obtained from a woman aged 25 to 39 in good health.

The chain recombines TRBV18 with TRBJ2-5; D is possibly TRBD2 (5 bases). The germline V gene has CDR1 KGHSH and CDR2 LQKENI. Trimming shortened V by 5 bases and J by 4 bases, and 20 bases separated the two germline ends. The CDR3 runs to 16 residues. DNA of the CDR3: TGTGCCAGCTCAGACCCACGGGGTCGAAACAGAGAGACCCAGTACTTC. Residues: CASSDPRGRNRETQYF. The full variable domain, completed using reference TRBV18 and TRBJ2-5, is NAGVMQNPRHLVRRRGQEARLRCSPMKGHSHVYWYRQLPEEGLKFMVYLQKENIIDESGMPKERFSAEFPKEGPSILRIQQVVRGDSAAYFCASSDPRGRNRETQYFGPGTRLLVL.

The V and J genes are TRBV18 and TRBJ1-3, with 10 bases fitting TRBD1. The V gene's germline CDR1 is KGHSH and CDR2 LQKENI. The CDR3 is 20 amino acids. The ends lost 4 bases at V and 7 bases at J; junction bases unmatched: 22. CDR3 sequence (DNA): TGTGCCAGCTCACGAAAAACGGGTCTCCTGGACAGGGGGGACGGTAACACCATATATTTT. Its protein is CASSRKTGLLDRGDGNTIYF.

A single count supports this clone. This chain joins TRBV28 and TRBJ1-4, with 7 bases lining up with TRBD1. The ends lost 5 bases at V and 7 bases at J; junction bases unmatched: 7. Germline CDR1 is MDHEN and CDR2 is SYDVKM. CDR3 length: 14 amino acids. The CDR3 protein is CASSNRGLTEKLFF. CDR3 coding DNA: TGTGCCAGCAGTAATAGGGGGCTAACTGAAAAACTGTTTTTT.

The J gene is TRBJ2-5, the V gene TRBV4-2; 8 positions agree with TRBD2. Germline V gives CDR1 LGHNA, CDR2 YNFKEQ. The V segment lost 0 bases and the J segment 3 bases; nucleotides outside the gene matches: 6. CDR3 length: 16 residues. The CDR3 nucleotides are TGTGCCAGCAGCCAAGATCGAGGTAGCGGGGAAGAGACCCAGTACTTC. Residues: CASSQDRGSGEETQYF.

The gene calls are TRBV19 and TRBJ2-5; 8 bases align to TRBD2. The germline CDR1 and CDR2 sequences are LNHDA and SQIVND (reference sequence). The CDR3 has 17 residues. Unmatched junction bases numbered 13, after V lost 5 bases and J lost 2 bases. CDR3 sequence reads: CASSPGRASLLQETQYF. The CDR3 region has the DNA TGTGCCAGTAGTCCCGGGAGGGCTAGCCTTCTTCAAGAGACCCAGTACTTC. Drawing the rest from reference TRBV19 and TRBJ2-5, the complete variable domain is DGGITQSPKYLFRKEGQNVTLSCEQNLNHDAMYWYRQDPGQGLRLIYYSQIVNDFQKGDIAEGYSVSREKKESFPLTVTSAQKNPTAFYLCASSPGRASLLQETQYFGPGTRLLVL.

This clone has only one observation. This sequence joins TRBV28 and TRBJ1-2, with 8 bases matching TRBD1. The CDR3 has 15 amino acids. From germline, CDR1 is MDHEN and CDR2 SYDVKM. V trimming: 3 bases; J trimming: 4 bases; junction bases outside the gene matches: 7. This chain's CDR3 is CASSFPGQAVYGYTF. The CDR3 bases are TGTGCCAGCAGTTTCCCGGGACAGGCGGTCTATGGCTACACCTTC.

This clone came up a few times. The chain links TRBV27 to TRBJ2-1; 10 bases align to TRBD1. CDR1 is MNHEY and CDR2 is SMNVEV in the germline V gene (reference sequence). V lost 5 bases, J lost 2 bases, and 6 bases stayed unmatched. This CDR3 spans 16 amino acids. The CDR3 region has the DNA TGTGCCAGCAGTACAGCCGGGACAGGGGCCTACAATGAGCAGTTCTTC. Protein: CASSTAGTGAYNEQFF.

This rearrangement joins TRBV5-1 to TRBJ2-7; D may be TRBD1 (6 bases). Germline CDR1 and CDR2: SGHRS and YFSETQ. The V gene lost 5 bases and the J gene lost 1 base, with 13 bases spanning the gap. The CDR3 loop spans 14 amino acids. CDR3 sequence reads: CASREPGVSYEQYF. For the CDR3, the DNA is TGCGCCAGCAGGGAACCAGGGGTTTCCTACGAGCAGTACTTC.

This clone has more than one count but fewer than ten. Additional DNA sequences in this sample encode the identical CDR3. J is TRBJ2-3 and V is TRBV7-2; 12 bases align to TRBD2. Germline CDR1 and CDR2: SGHTA and FQGNSA. The CDR3 covers 15 residues. With 5 bases clipped from V and 3 bases from J, the junction kept 3 bases outside the gene matches. The CDR3 is CASSRGLAGTDTQYF. The CDR3 bases are TGTGCCAGCAGCCGTGGACTAGCGGGAACAGATACGCAGTATTTT.

This clone was detected once. This chain uses TRBV27 with TRBJ2-7; the D is unclear. V was trimmed by 0 bases and J by 3 bases, leaving 9 bases between them. From germline, CDR1 is MNHEY and CDR2 SMNVEV (reference sequence). The CDR3 covers 14 residues. For the CDR3, the DNA is TGTGCCAGCAGTTTATCGGCCCAGAGCTACGAGCAGTACTTC. Amino acid sequence: CASSLSAQSYEQYF.

The chain employs TRBV16 and TRBJ2-1; D gene ambiguous. Trimming took off 2 bases at V and 9 bases at J, with 8 bases between the two ends. The germline gives CDR1 KGHSY, CDR2 FQNENV. This CDR3 spans 12 amino acids. CDR3 nucleotide sequence: TGTGCCAGCAGCCAAATTAATCGTGAGCAGTTCTTC. Amino acids: CASSQINREQFF.

In its sample, this clone was seen once. V is TRBV11-2 and J is TRBJ2-2, with 8 bases that match TRBD1. Germline loops: CDR1 SGHAT, CDR2 FQNNGV. This CDR3 contains 15 residues. J gave up 6 bases and V 2 bases, and 5 bases lay outside the gene matches. CDR3 protein: CASSLYRGISGELFF. CDR3 DNA sequence: TGTGCCAGCAGCTTATACAGGGGGATCTCCGGGGAGCTGTTTTTT.

CDR3 DNA sequence: TGTGCCTGGAGTGGGGCTAGCGGGTACAATGAGCAGTTCTTC. Translating it yields CAWSGASGYNEQFF. J is TRBJ2-1 and V is TRBV30, with TRBD2 identical over 8 bases. The CDR3 consists of 14 residues. Trimming cost V 1 base and J 4 bases; bases outside gene matches: 3. Per germline, CDR1 GTSNPN and CDR2 SVGIG (reference sequence).

This rearrangement joins TRBV28 to TRBJ2-6; D is ambiguous. CDR1 and CDR2 (germline): MDHEN, SYDVKM. This CDR3 has 15 amino acids. V was clipped by 5 bases and J by 8 bases, with 16 bases between them. CDR3 protein: CASSPPGREPNVLTF. The CDR3 bases are TGTGCCAGCAGTCCACCGGGCCGCGAGCCCAACGTCCTGACTTTC.

The chain employs TRBV6-5 and TRBJ1-6; 7 positions match TRBD1. CDR3 length: 14 amino acids. V shed 5 bases, J shed 8 bases, and the junction held 6 bases outside the gene matches. Per germline, CDR1 MNHEY and CDR2 SVGAGI. In DNA form, the CDR3 reads TGTGCCAGCAGTCTCCGGGACAGATATTCACCCCTCCACTTT. Translated, it gives CASSLRDRYSPLHF.

V is TRBV18 and J is TRBJ1-3; TRBD1 matches at 7 bases. V shed 3 bases and J 6 bases; nucleotides not matched to a gene: 5. The CDR3 length is 14 residues. The germline CDR1 and CDR2 sequences are KGHSH and LQKENI. CDR3 coding DNA: TGTGCCAGCTCACCGACAGGGTCTCAAAACACCATATATTTT. Translating it yields CASSPTGSQNTIYF.

V is TRBV2 and J is TRBJ1-1; tentative D call: TRBD1 (5 bases). The CDR3 is made up of 11 amino acids. Per germline, CDR1 SNHLY and CDR2 FYNNEI. V lost 8 bases, J lost 5 bases, and 9 bases lay in between. Here the CDR3 reads CASRGNTEAFF. The DNA of the CDR3 is TGTGCCAGCCGGGGCAATACTGAAGCTTTCTTT.

The chain is built from TRBV23-1 and TRBJ1-3, with D hard to call. TRBV23-1 is an ORF; its function is uncertain. This CDR3 is built from 12 residues. V was trimmed by 6 bases and J by 4 bases, leaving 7 bases between them. CDR3 DNA sequence: TGCGCCAGCAGCACTTGGGGAAACACCATATATTTT. Translated: CASSTWGNTIYF.

Points on this clone: The sample contains more than one DNA sequence encoding this CDR3. V gene TRBV19 combines with J gene TRBJ2-1; 11 nucleotides match TRBD2. The CDR3 runs to 14 residues. Trimming took 8 bases from V and 3 from J; bases not matched to a gene: 3. CDR1 and CDR2 (germline): LNHDA, SQIVND (reference sequence). For the CDR3, the DNA is TGTGCCAGTCGCACTAGCGGGAGCTACAATGAGCAGTTCTTC. Encoded protein: CASRTSGSYNEQFF.

The chain combines TRBV19 with TRBJ2-6; 9 bases map to TRBD1. Germline V CDR1 and CDR2: LNHDA, SQIVND (reference sequence). J was trimmed by 0 bases and V by 5 bases; bases with no gene match: 5. The CDR3 has 17 amino acids. CDR3 DNA sequence: TGTGCCAGTAGTCCGTTGACAGGGGGCTCTGGGGCCAACGTCCTGACTTTC. Protein sequence: CASSPLTGGSGANVLTF.

This chain uses TRBV19 with TRBJ1-2, with 9 bases that match TRBD1. The CDR3 extends over 13 amino acids. Germline V gene data show CDR1 as LNHDA and CDR2 as SQIVND (reference sequence). J was trimmed by 3 bases and V by 10 bases; bases with no gene match: 6. The CDR3 is CATRDREYYGYTF. CDR3 in DNA: TGTGCCACCCGGGACAGGGAATACTATGGCTACACCTTC.

V gene TRBV7-3 combines with J gene TRBJ2-5, with 8 bases lining up with TRBD2. V lost 6 bases to trimming and J lost 2 bases; unmatched junction nucleotides: 11. The V gene's germline CDR1 is SGHTA and CDR2 FQGTGA. The CDR3 runs to 16 residues. The chain's CDR3 is CASSAAGGSGQETQYF. The CDR3 DNA is TGTGCCAGCAGTGCCGCGGGGGGCAGTGGGCAAGAGACCCAGTACTTC.

The V gene is TRBV5-1, the J gene TRBJ1-2; D might be TRBD1 (5 bases). CDR1 is SGHRS, CDR2 YFSETQ, per germline. The V and J ends lost 5 bases and 0 bases respectively, with 11 bases between them. The CDR3 length is 14 residues. DNA of the CDR3: TGCGCCAGCAGAGATGGGACGTCTAACTATGGCTACACCTTC. Residues: CASRDGTSNYGYTF.

The chain links TRBV2 to TRBJ1-2; 9 nucleotides align to TRBD1. The V gene's germline CDR1 is SNHLY and CDR2 FYNNEI. The CDR3 has 14 residues. With V trimmed by 11 bases and J by 3 bases, 10 bases remained unmatched. The DNA for the CDR3 is TGTGCCGCCAATCGACAGGGGGTATACTATGGCTACACCTTC. Its translation is CAANRQGVYYGYTF.

The genes are TRBV6-5 and TRBJ2-1, with D possibly being TRBD1 or TRBD2 (6 bases each). The V end was cut by 5 bases, the J end by 7 bases, with 18 bases between. CDR1 and CDR2 from the germline V gene are MNHEY and SVGAGI. CDR3 length: 15 amino acids. The CDR3 DNA follows: TGTGCCAGCAGTAGACTTGGGGGGCTGATTAATGAGCAGTTCTTC. Encoded protein: CASSRLGGLINEQFF.

The J gene is TRBJ1-1, the V gene TRBV18, with D uncertain. From germline, CDR1 is KGHSH and CDR2 LQKENI. CDR3 length: 15 amino acids. Trimming removed 2 bases from V and 0 bases from J, with 10 bases in between. In DNA, the CDR3 is TGTGCCAGCTCACCAGCTTTAAGGATGAACACTGAAGCTTTCTTT. Translated, it gives CASSPALRMNTEAFF.

A remark on this clone: A far larger clone differs by one base, so this is likely a read error. Additional DNA sequences in this sample encode the identical CDR3. This rearrangement joins TRBV5-4 to TRBJ2-7; a possible D gene is TRBD1 (7 bases). This CDR3 spans 14 amino acids. V was pared by 4 bases and J by 7 bases, with 18 bases between. Germline loops: CDR1 SGHNT, CDR2 YYREEE (reference sequence). CDR3 sequence (DNA): TGTGCCAGCAGCCCATTCGACAGGGAGGCTGAGCAGTACTTC. This codes for CASSPFDREAEQYF.

The table lists this clone with a count of one. The rearrangement uses TRBV7-7 and TRBJ2-2; a possible D gene is TRBD1 (5 bases). The CDR3 is 16 residues long. Looked up from germline, CDR1 is SSHAT and CDR2 is FNYEAQ (reference sequence). The ends were cut back, 5 bases at V and 4 bases at J, with 17 bases in the middle. Here the CDR3 DNA reads TGTGCCAGCAGCGGTCCTCCCGGGCAGGGCACCGGGGAGCTGTTTTTT. The encoded protein is CASSGPPGQGTGELFF.